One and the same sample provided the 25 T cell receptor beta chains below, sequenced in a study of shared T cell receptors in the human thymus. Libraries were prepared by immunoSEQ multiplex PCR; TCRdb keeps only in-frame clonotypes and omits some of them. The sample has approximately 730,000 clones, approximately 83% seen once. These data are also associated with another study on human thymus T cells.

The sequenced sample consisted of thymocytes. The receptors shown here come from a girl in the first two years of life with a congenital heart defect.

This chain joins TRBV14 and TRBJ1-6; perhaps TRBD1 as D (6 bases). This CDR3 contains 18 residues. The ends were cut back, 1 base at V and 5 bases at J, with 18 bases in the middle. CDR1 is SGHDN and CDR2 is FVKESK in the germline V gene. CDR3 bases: TGTGCCAGCAGCCAAGCCCCCCCCGGGACACAACATAATTCACCCCTCCACTTT. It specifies CASSQAPPGTQHNSPLHF.

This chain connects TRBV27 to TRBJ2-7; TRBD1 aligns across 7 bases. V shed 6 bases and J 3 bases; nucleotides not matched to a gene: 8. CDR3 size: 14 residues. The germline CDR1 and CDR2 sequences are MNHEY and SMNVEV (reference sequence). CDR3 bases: TGTGCCAGCAGAACTCACAGGGGTCACTACGAGCAGTACTTC. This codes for CASRTHRGHYEQYF.

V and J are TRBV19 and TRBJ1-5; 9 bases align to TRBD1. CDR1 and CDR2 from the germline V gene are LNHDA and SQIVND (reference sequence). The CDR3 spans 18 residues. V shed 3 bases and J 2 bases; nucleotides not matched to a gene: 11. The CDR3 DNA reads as TGTGCCAGTAGTATGCGGGACAGGGTCGTTTCTTGCAATCAGCCCCAGCATTTT. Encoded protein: CASSMRDRVVSCNQPQHF. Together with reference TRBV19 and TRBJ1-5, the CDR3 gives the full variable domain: DGGITQSPKYLFRKEGQNVTLSCEQNLNHDAMYWYRQDPGQGLRLIYYSQIVNDFQKGDIAEGYSVSREKKESFPLTVTSAQKNPTAFYLCASSMRDRVVSCNQPQHFGDGTRLSIL.

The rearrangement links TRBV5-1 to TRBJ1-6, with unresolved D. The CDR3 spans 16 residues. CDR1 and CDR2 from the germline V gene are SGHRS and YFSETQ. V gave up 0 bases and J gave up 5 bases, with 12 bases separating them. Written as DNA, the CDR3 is TGCGCCAGCAGCTTGGGCCTCGTAGTTCATAATTCACCCCTCCACTTT. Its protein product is CASSLGLVVHNSPLHF.

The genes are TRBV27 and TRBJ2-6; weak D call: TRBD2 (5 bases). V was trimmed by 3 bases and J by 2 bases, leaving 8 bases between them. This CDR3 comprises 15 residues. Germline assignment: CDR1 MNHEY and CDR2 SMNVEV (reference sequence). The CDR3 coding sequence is TGTGCCAGCAGTTTTGAGGGTGCTGGGGCCAACGTCCTGACTTTC. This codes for CASSFEGAGANVLTF.

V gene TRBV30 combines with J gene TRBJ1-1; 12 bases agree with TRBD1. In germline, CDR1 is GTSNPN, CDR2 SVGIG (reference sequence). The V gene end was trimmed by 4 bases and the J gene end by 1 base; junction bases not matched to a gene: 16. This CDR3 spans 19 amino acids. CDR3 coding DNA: TGTGCCTGGAAAGTCGGGGCAGGGGACAGGGGGCTTTGGAACACTGAAGCTTTCTTT. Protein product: CAWKVGAGDRGLWNTEAFF.

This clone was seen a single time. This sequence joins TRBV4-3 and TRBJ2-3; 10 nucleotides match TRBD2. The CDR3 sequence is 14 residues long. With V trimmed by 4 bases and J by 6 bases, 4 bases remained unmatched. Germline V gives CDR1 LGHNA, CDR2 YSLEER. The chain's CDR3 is CASSRRLAGDTQYF. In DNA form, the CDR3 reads TGCGCCAGCAGCCGCAGACTAGCGGGTGATACGCAGTATTTT.

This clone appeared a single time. This CDR3 is CASSQDPLTVPYEQYF. DNA of the CDR3: TGCGCCAGCAGCCAAGATCCGCTCACAGTGCCGTACGAGCAGTACTTC. The V call is TRBV4-3, the J call TRBJ2-7; D gene uncertain. V was trimmed by 0 bases and J by 4 bases, leaving 16 bases between them. The CDR3 has 16 residues. CDR1 and CDR2 from the germline V gene are LGHNA and YSLEER.

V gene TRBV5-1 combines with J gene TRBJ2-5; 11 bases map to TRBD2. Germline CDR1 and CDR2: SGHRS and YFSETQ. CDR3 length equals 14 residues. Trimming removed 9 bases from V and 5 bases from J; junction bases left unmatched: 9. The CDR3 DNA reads TGCGCCATCAATAGCGGGGGGGCCCTTGAGACCCAGTACTTC. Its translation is CAINSGGALETQYF.

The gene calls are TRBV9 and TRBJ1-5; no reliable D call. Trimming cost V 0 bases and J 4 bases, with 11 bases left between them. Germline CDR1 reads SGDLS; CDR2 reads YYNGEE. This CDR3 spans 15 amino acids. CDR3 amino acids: CASSVGGRVNQPQHF. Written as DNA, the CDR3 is TGTGCCAGCAGCGTAGGAGGCCGGGTAAATCAGCCCCAGCATTTT.

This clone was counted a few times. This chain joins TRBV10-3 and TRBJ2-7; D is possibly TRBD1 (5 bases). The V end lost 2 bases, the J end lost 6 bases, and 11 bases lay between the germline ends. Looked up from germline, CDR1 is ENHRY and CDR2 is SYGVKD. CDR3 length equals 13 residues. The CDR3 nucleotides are TGTGCCATCAGTGAGGCTTCAGGGTCCGAGCAGTACTTC. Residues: CAISEASGSEQYF.

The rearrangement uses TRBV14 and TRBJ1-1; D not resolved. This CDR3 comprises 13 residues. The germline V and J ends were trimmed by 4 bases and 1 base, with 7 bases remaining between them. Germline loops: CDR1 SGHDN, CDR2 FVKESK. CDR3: CASSPRGNTEAFF. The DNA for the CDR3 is TGTGCCAGCAGCCCTCGAGGGAACACTGAAGCTTTCTTT.

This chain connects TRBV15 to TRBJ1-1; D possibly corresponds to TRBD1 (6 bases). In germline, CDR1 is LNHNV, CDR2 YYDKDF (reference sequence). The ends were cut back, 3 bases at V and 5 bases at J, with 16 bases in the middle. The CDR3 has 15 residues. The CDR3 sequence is CATSRDLQGCTEAFF. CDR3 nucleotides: TGTGCCACCAGCAGGGATCTACAGGGTTGTACTGAAGCTTTCTTT.

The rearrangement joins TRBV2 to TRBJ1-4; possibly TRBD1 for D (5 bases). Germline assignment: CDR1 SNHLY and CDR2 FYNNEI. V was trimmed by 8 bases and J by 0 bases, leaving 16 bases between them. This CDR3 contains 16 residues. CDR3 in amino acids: CASGGASYPTNEKLFF. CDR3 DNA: TGTGCCAGCGGTGGGGCCAGTTATCCAACTAATGAAAAACTGTTTTTT.

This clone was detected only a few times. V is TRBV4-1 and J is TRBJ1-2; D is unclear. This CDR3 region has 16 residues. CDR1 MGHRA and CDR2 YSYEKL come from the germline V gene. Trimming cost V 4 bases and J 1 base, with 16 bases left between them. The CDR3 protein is CASSPQPLRFNYGYTF. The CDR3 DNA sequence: TGCGCCAGCAGCCCGCAACCCCTGAGGTTTAACTATGGCTACACCTTC.

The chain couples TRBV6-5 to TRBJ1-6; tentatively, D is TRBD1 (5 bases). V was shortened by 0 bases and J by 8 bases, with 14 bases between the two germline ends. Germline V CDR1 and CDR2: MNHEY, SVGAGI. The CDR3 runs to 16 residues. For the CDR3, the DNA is TGTGCCAGCAGTTACTCTGGGTTCGGAGGGGATTCACCCCTCCACTTT. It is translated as CASSYSGFGGDSPLHF.

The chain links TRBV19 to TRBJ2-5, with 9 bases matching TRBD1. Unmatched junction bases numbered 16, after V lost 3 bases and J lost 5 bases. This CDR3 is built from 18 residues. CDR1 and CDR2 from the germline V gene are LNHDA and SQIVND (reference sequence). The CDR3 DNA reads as TGTGCCAGTAGTATTCCATGCAGCACAGGGGGCAAGAGTGAGACCCAGTACTTC. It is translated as CASSIPCSTGGKSETQYF. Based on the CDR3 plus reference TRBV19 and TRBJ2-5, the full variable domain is DGGITQSPKYLFRKEGQNVTLSCEQNLNHDAMYWYRQDPGQGLRLIYYSQIVNDFQKGDIAEGYSVSREKKESFPLTVTSAQKNPTAFYLCASSIPCSTGGKSETQYFGPGTRLLVL.

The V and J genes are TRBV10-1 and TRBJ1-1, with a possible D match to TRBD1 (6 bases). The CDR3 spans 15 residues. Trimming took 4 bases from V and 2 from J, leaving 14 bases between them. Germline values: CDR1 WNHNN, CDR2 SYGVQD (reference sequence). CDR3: CASSGRTEINTEAFF. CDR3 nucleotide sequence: TGCGCCAGCAGTGGCCGGACAGAGATAAACACTGAAGCTTTCTTT.

In DNA form, the CDR3 reads TGTGCCAGCAGCCATCATGGGGGGGGCATAGGTGAGCAGTTCTTC. Protein sequence: CASSHHGGGIGEQFF. This chain links TRBV7-2 with TRBJ2-1, with a tentative D call TRBD2 (7 bases). V lost 5 bases, J lost 9 bases, and 20 bases lay in between. This CDR3 spans 15 amino acids. Germline V gene data show CDR1 as SGHTA and CDR2 as FQGNSA.

The CDR3 loop reads CASSLRTLHGYTF. The CDR3 DNA reads as TGTGCCAGCAGCTTGAGGACTTTGCATGGCTACACCTTC. This chain connects TRBV5-5 to TRBJ1-2; D is undetermined. CDR1 and CDR2 (germline): SGHKS, YYEKEE (reference sequence). The CDR3 has 13 amino acids. With 1 base removed from V and 6 bases from J, the gap between germline ends came to 10 bases.

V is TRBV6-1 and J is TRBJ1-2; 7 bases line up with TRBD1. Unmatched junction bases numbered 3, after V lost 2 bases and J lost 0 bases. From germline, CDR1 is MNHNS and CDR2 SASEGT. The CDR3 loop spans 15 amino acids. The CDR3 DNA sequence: TGTGCCAGCAGTGAACCCCAGGGGGCTAACTATGGCTACACCTTC. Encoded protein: CASSEPQGANYGYTF.

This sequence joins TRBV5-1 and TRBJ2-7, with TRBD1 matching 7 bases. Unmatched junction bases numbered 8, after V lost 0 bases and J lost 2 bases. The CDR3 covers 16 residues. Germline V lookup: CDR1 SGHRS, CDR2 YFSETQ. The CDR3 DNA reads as TGCGCCAGCAGCTTGGGAGGGGACAGTGCAGCCTACGAGCAGTACTTC. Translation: CASSLGGDSAAYEQYF. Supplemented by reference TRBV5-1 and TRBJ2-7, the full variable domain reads KAGVTQTPRYLIKTRGQQVTLSCSPISGHRSVSWYQQTPGQGLQFLFEYFSETQRNKGNFPGRFSGRQFSNSRSEMNVSTLELGDSALYLCASSLGGDSAAYEQYFGPGTRLTVT.

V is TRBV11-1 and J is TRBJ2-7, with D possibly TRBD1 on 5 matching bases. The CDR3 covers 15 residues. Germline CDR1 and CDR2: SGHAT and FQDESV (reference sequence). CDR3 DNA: TGTGCGGCCCTTGGCGGAAATAGGGGAACCTACGAGCAGTACTTC. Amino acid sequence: CAALGGNRGTYEQYF.

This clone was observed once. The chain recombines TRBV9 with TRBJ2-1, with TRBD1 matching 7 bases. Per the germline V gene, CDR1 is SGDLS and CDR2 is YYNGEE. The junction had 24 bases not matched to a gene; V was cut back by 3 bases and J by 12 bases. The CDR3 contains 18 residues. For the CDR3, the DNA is TGTGCCAGCAGCGGAGGGGCTAGGGGACAGCGCGAAGGCGGTGTGCAGTTCTTC. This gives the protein CASSGGARGQREGGVQFF.

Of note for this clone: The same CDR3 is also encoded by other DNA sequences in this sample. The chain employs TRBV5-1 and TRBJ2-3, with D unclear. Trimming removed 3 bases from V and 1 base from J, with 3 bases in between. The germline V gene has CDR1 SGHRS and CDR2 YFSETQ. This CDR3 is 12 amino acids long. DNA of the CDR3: TGCGCCAGCAGCTCCGGCACAGATACGCAGTATTTT. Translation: CASSSGTDTQYF.